The sequence of this T cell receptor (beta chain) was determined in a study of cytomegalovirus exposure and HLA in healthy donors. Trimming took 10 bases from V and 5 from J, leaving 20 bases between them. The CDR3 is 14 residues long. Germline lookup yields CDR1 ENHRY and CDR2 SYGVKD. A few counts support this clone. Profiling relied on immunoSEQ multiplex PCR, and the TCRdb table lists in-frame clones only, not all of them. The table lists 200,000 to 300,000 clones, roughly 86% of them singletons. Sample: PBMCs. V is TRBV10-3 and J is TRBJ2-5, with a possible D match to TRBD1 (5 bases). The clonotype was recovered from a woman in her 30s in good health and CMV-seropositive. The CDR3 here is CATTLQGRGETQYF. DNA for the CDR3: TGTGCCACCACGCTCCAGGGTCGTGGGGAGACCCAGTACTTC.